These 20 T cell receptor beta chains were all obtained from the same sample, sequenced in a study of naive and memory T cell subsets. General study results and limits: A few larger clonotypes appeared in naive repertoires, especially CD8, possibly memory cells re-expressing CD45RA.

Both TRBC1 and TRBC2 were covered by a beta constant-region primer of two equimolar oligonucleotides. Ligated cDNA was amplified by four rounds of PCR with nested alpha and beta constant-region primers and SP2. TCRdb reprocessed the UMI-ligation and nested PCR reads with MiXCR, giving one entry per CDR3 protein. The sample comprises about 140,000 distinct CDR3 sequences, under 25% of which are singletons, and approximately 0.63% rests with the top ten. The antigens these receptors bind are not known. Sequencing input: naive CD8+ T cells from blood. The origin of the receptors is a human donor in good health.

This clonotype was counted between two and nine times. CDR3 loop: CASSQADEQYF. As DNA, the CDR3 is TGTGCCAGCTCACAGGCGGACGAGCAGTACTTC. The chain couples TRBV18 to TRBJ2-7; D unresolved. The CDR3 spans 11 residues. The V end was cut by 4 bases, the J end by 5 bases, with 6 bases between. The germline V gene encodes CDR1 KGHSH and CDR2 LQKENI.

V usage is TRBV7-6 and J usage is TRBJ2-7; 8 bases match TRBD2. CDR1 SGHVS and CDR2 FNYEAQ come from the germline V gene. The CDR3 has 16 residues. Unmatched junction bases numbered 9, after V lost 1 base and J lost 4 bases. The CDR3 nucleotides read TGTGCCAGCAGCTTAGGGGGACTAGGCAGCAGGTACGAGCAGTACTTC. The encoded protein is CASSLGGLGSRYEQYF. Full variable domain (missing parts from reference TRBV7-6 and TRBJ2-7): GAGVSQSPRYKVTKRGQDVALRCDPISGHVSLYWYRQALGQGPEFLTYFNYEAQQDKSGLPNDRFSAERPEGSISTLTIQRTEQRDSAMYRCASSLGGLGSRYEQYFGPGTRLTVT.

This chain uses TRBV12-5 with TRBJ2-7, with D maybe TRBD2 (5 bases). The germline gives CDR1 LGHNT, CDR2 FRNRAP. The germline V and J ends were trimmed by 10 bases and 5 bases, with 6 bases remaining between them. The CDR3 totals 9 residues. The CDR3 spells CANGDEQYF. The DNA of the CDR3 is TGTGCTAACGGGGACGAGCAGTACTTC. Based on the CDR3 plus reference TRBV12-5 and TRBJ2-7, the full variable domain is DARVTQTPRHKVTEMGQEVTMRCQPILGHNTVFWYRQTMMQGLELLAYFRNRAPLDDSGMPKDRFSAEMPDATLATLKIQPSEPRDSAVYFCANGDEQYFGPGTRLTVT.

The J gene is TRBJ1-1, the V gene TRBV5-1; tentative D call: TRBD1 (6 bases). The germline V and J ends were trimmed by 1 base and 5 bases, with 12 bases remaining between them. The germline gives CDR1 SGHRS, CDR2 YFSETQ. The CDR3 sequence is 14 residues long. The CDR3 DNA is TGCGCCAGCAGCTTGTGGGCAGGGGAAACTGAAGCTTTCTTT. Amino acids: CASSLWAGETEAFF.

This sequence joins TRBV27 and TRBJ1-1; 8 bases map to TRBD1. Germline V gene lookup returns CDR1 MNHEY and CDR2 SMNVEV (reference sequence). With V trimmed by 0 bases and J by 4 bases, 13 bases remained unmatched. This CDR3 is 18 amino acids long. Here the CDR3 DNA reads TGTGCCAGCAGTTTATCGAAAACTCTACAGGGGGTAATCACTGAAGCTTTCTTT. Protein: CASSLSKTLQGVITEAFF.

The rearrangement joins TRBV19 to TRBJ2-5; D is unresolved. Germline-derived CDR1 and CDR2 are LNHDA and SQIVND (reference sequence). This CDR3 region has 13 residues. Trimming pared 6 bases from V and 3 bases from J, leaving 11 bases between. The CDR3 sequence: CASRHWNEETQYF. The CDR3 DNA reads TGTGCCAGTAGACACTGGAATGAAGAGACCCAGTACTTC.

The chain has TRBV9 and TRBJ2-5; TRBD2 matches 9 bases. CDR3 length equals 16 residues. Trimming at V came to 4 bases and at J to 5 bases, leaving 12 bases not matched to a gene. Per germline, CDR1 SGDLS and CDR2 YYNGEE. CDR3 sequence: CASSPGGGRAVETQYF. For the CDR3, the DNA is TGTGCCAGCAGCCCGGGGGGCGGGAGGGCCGTGGAGACCCAGTACTTC.

The chain recombines TRBV20-1 with TRBJ1-1; no firm D call. The CDR3 contains 15 residues. V was cut by 0 bases and J by 0 bases, with 11 bases left in between. CDR1 is DFQATT, CDR2 SNEGSKA, per germline (reference sequence). In nucleotides, the CDR3 is TGCAGTGCTAGAGAGACGGAGAACATGAACACTGAAGCTTTCTTT. Its protein is CSARETENMNTEAFF.

This clonotype was found a few times. This chain connects TRBV11-2 to TRBJ2-3; no definite D call. Germline-derived CDR1 and CDR2 are SGHAT and FQNNGV. V lost 5 bases, J lost 2 bases, and 20 bases lay in between. CDR3 length: 17 residues. The CDR3 region is CASSPGEHFSNTDTQYF. The CDR3 bases are TGTGCCAGCAGCCCAGGCGAACACTTCTCCAACACAGATACGCAGTATTTT. Full variable domain (remainder filled in from reference TRBV11-2 and TRBJ2-3): EAGVAQSPRYKIIEKRQSVAFWCNPISGHATLYWYQQILGQGPKLLIQFQNNGVVDDSQLPKDRFSAERLKGVDSTLKIQPAKLEDSAVYLCASSPGEHFSNTDTQYFGPGTRLTVL.

This clonotype has just a few counts. The genes are TRBV12-3 or TRBV12-4 and TRBJ1-1; TRBD1 matches 10 bases. The CDR3 has 15 residues. Losses at the gene ends were 1 base for V and 6 bases for J; bases not matched to a gene: 5. The CDR3 here is CASSLVGQGSPEAFF. For the CDR3, the DNA is TGTGCCAGCAGTTTAGTGGGACAGGGGTCCCCTGAAGCTTTCTTT.

This clonotype was seen a few times. The chain has TRBV20-1 and TRBJ1-1; no reliable D call. Trimming pared 0 bases from V and 3 bases from J, leaving 11 bases between. The length of the CDR3 is 14 residues. Germline CDR1 and CDR2: DFQATT and SNEGSKA (reference sequence). The CDR3 sequence is CSARDGTGYTEAFF. The CDR3 DNA reads TGCAGTGCTAGAGATGGAACGGGGTACACTGAAGCTTTCTTT.

This clonotype has a handful of counts. J is TRBJ2-5 and V is TRBV12-3 or TRBV12-4; TRBD2 agrees at 7 bases. Trimming at V came to 7 bases and at J to 4 bases, leaving 9 bases not matched to a gene. The length of the CDR3 is 14 residues. This CDR3 is CASTPASGGETQYF. The CDR3 DNA reads TGTGCCAGCACCCCCGCCTCGGGGGGAGAGACCCAGTACTTC.

The rearrangement links TRBV13 to TRBJ1-1; the D gene is possibly TRBD1 (6 bases). The CDR3 length is 15 residues. V lost 5 bases and J lost 2, with 15 bases in between. Germline values: CDR1 PRHDT, CDR2 FYEKMQ (reference sequence). The DNA of the CDR3 is TGTGCCAGCAGCCCCATGGACAGACTTAACACTGAAGCTTTCTTT. Translation: CASSPMDRLNTEAFF.

The sample holds a few counts of this clonotype. The chain carries TRBV12-3 or TRBV12-4 and TRBJ2-1; D gene ambiguous. The CDR3 runs to 12 residues. V gave up 10 bases and J gave up 8 bases, with 15 bases separating them. The CDR3 region is CATAKVRYEQFF. CDR3 DNA: TGTGCCACCGCCAAAGTTAGGTATGAGCAGTTCTTC.

This clonotype was seen a handful of times. As DNA, the CDR3 is TGCAGTGCTACCGCATTAACTGTGGGCAGGGGGGCCTTATGGGAGCAGTTCTTC. It is translated as CSATALTVGRGALWEQFF. V gene TRBV20-1 combines with J gene TRBJ2-1, with a weak D call TRBD1 (7 bases). The germline V gene encodes CDR1 DFQATT and CDR2 SNEGSKA (reference sequence). This CDR3 comprises 18 residues. V was shortened by 4 bases and J by 10 bases, with 32 bases between the two germline ends.

The chain links TRBV28 to TRBJ1-4; 9 bases are shared with TRBD1. The CDR3 loop spans 18 amino acids. Trimming took 3 bases from V and 0 from J; bases not matched to a gene: 8. Germline V gene lookup returns CDR1 MDHEN and CDR2 SYDVKM. DNA of the CDR3: TGTGCCAGCAGTTTTCCCCCGGGACAGGGCGCAACTAATGAAAAACTGTTTTTT. Protein: CASSFPPGQGATNEKLFF. Looking up the rest from reference TRBV28 and TRBJ1-4 gives the full variable domain: DVKVTQSSRYLVKRTGEKVFLECVQDMDHENMFWYRQDPGLGLRLIYFSYDVKMKEKGDIPEGYSVSREKKERFSLILESASTNQTSMYLCASSFPPGQGATNEKLFFGSGTQLSVL.

This rearrangement joins TRBV27 to TRBJ2-1, with a tentative D call TRBD2 (6 bases). The germline V gene has CDR1 MNHEY and CDR2 SMNVEV (reference sequence). The CDR3 contains 14 residues. Trimming took 6 bases from V and 6 from J, leaving 15 bases between them. CDR3 DNA sequence: TGTGCCAGCAGACTAGGGACTGCGTTCAATGAGCAGTTCTTC. Protein: CASRLGTAFNEQFF.

This clonotype was seen a handful of times. The chain is built from TRBV20-1 and TRBJ2-7; 9 bases agree with TRBD1. CDR1 DFQATT and CDR2 SNEGSKA come from the germline V gene (reference sequence). V shed 6 bases, J shed 1 base, and the junction held 10 bases outside the gene matches. The CDR3 length is 15 residues. The CDR3 loop is CSASFPGTGSYEQYF. The CDR3 DNA reads as TGCAGTGCAAGCTTCCCCGGGACAGGGTCCTACGAGCAGTACTTC.

This clonotype came up once. The chain couples TRBV29-1 to TRBJ1-1; D is unresolved. The CDR3 extends over 14 amino acids. Germline CDR1 SQVTM, CDR2 ANQGSEA. The V and J ends lost 3 bases and 1 base respectively, with 12 bases between them. CDR3 sequence: CSVEGGHQNTEAFF. Written as DNA, the CDR3 is TGCAGCGTTGAGGGCGGCCACCAGAACACTGAAGCTTTCTTT.

This chain links TRBV7-2 with TRBJ2-2; possible D gene TRBD1, 5 bases. CDR3 length: 15 residues. Per germline, CDR1 SGHTA and CDR2 FQGNSA. The germline V and J ends were trimmed by 6 bases and 4 bases, with 15 bases remaining between them. DNA for the CDR3: TGTGCCAGCAGTCCAAACCAGGGTAGCACCGGGGAGCTGTTTTTT. It translates to CASSPNQGSTGELFF.